Below, 27 T cell receptor beta chains from the same sample are listed, as sequenced in a study of OX40 agonist ivuxolimab in advanced cancers. Here immunoSEQ multiplex PCR was the method, and the copy in TCRdb shows in-frame clones only, minus some. The data hold some 23,000 clones, with 81% observed a single time. Here the sequenced sample was CD4+ or CD8+ T cells sorted from blood, taken in a trial of the OX40 agonist ivuxolimab. All receptors come from an adult with an advanced solid tumor such as melanoma, head and neck, liver or kidney cancer.

The J gene is TRBJ2-7, the V gene TRBV14; D not resolved. The CDR3 has 13 amino acids. The germline gives CDR1 SGHDN, CDR2 FVKESK. Trimming left V 3 bases short and J 1 base short, with 7 bases between. The CDR3, as DNA: TGTGCCAGCAGCCACCTGGGTTCCTACGAGCAGTACTTC. Translated, it gives CASSHLGSYEQYF.

This chain links TRBV6-6 with TRBJ2-7; D gene ambiguous. Trimming removed 4 bases from V and 1 base from J, with 11 bases in between. CDR1 MNHNY and CDR2 SVGAGI come from the germline V gene (reference sequence). This CDR3 is 14 amino acids long. The DNA of the CDR3 is TGTGCCAGCAGTTTCTTTCAGACTTCCTACGAGCAGTACTTC. It encodes CASSFFQTSYEQYF.

The gene calls are TRBV9 and TRBJ2-3; no clear D. The CDR3 contains 13 residues. CDR1 is SGDLS and CDR2 is YYNGEE in the germline V gene. V shed 1 base and J shed 4 bases, with 7 bases lying between them. For the CDR3, the DNA is TGTGCCAGCAGCGTACGAAACCCAGATACGCAGTATTTT. This encodes CASSVRNPDTQYF.

The chain carries TRBV13 and TRBJ2-7, with D hard to call. Between the trimmed V and J ends, which lost 0 bases and 3 bases, there was a span of 3 bases. CDR1 is PRHDT and CDR2 is FYEKMQ in the germline V gene (reference sequence). CDR3 length equals 12 residues. CDR3 nucleotides: TGTGCCAGCAGCTTAGGAGGCTACGAGCAGTACTTC. Amino acids: CASSLGGYEQYF. The whole variable domain, filled in from reference TRBV13 and TRBJ2-7, reads AAGVIQSPRHLIKEKRETATLKCYPIPRHDTVYWYQQGPGQDPQFLISFYEKMQSDKGSIPDRFSAQQFSDYHSELNMSSLELGDSALYFCASSLGGYEQYFGPGTRLTVT.

As DNA, the CDR3 is TGTGCCAGCAGCCAAAAGACAGATTCCTATAATTCACCCCTCCACTTT. This codes for CASSQKTDSYNSPLHF. V is TRBV5-5 and J is TRBJ1-6; D perhaps matches TRBD1 (5 bases). Between the trimmed V and J ends, which lost 4 bases and 1 base, there was a span of 12 bases. The CDR3 length is 16 residues. Germline values: CDR1 SGHKS, CDR2 YYEKEE (reference sequence).

In its sample, this clone was seen a few times. This chain joins TRBV14 and TRBJ2-3; no clear D gene. The germline V gene encodes CDR1 SGHDN and CDR2 FVKESK. The length of the CDR3 is 15 residues. The V end lost 0 bases, the J end lost 1 base, and 8 bases lay between the germline ends. CDR3 residues: CASSQDRAGTDTQYF. The CDR3 coding sequence is TGTGCCAGCAGCCAAGATCGGGCGGGCACAGATACGCAGTATTTT. Using reference TRBV14 and TRBJ2-3 for the parts outside the CDR3, the full variable domain is EAGVTQFPSHSVIEKGQTVTLRCDPISGHDNLYWYRRVMGKEIKFLLHFVKESKQDESGMPNNRFLAERTGGTYSTLKVQPAELEDSGVYFCASSQDRAGTDTQYFGPGTRLTVL.

The V gene is TRBV7-9, the J gene TRBJ1-5, with TRBD1 matching 7 bases. The CDR3 runs 14 residues. The ends lost 5 bases at V and 4 bases at J; junction bases unmatched: 5. Germline CDR1 and CDR2: SEHNR and FQNEAQ (reference sequence). CDR3 in DNA: TGTGCCAGCAGCCGAACAGGGGAAAATCAGCCCCAGCATTTT. Translated: CASSRTGENQPQHF.

This rearrangement joins TRBV27 to TRBJ2-3; tentatively, D is TRBD1 or TRBD2 (5 bases each). The CDR3 has 13 residues. V was pared by 5 bases and J by 8 bases, with 14 bases between. CDR1 and CDR2 (germline): MNHEY, SMNVEV (reference sequence). This CDR3 reads CASSVPGLATQYF. The CDR3 DNA sequence: TGTGCCAGCAGTGTGCCGGGGCTAGCTACGCAGTATTTT.

This clone was picked up one time. This chain connects TRBV28 to TRBJ1-1; no clear D. Trimming took 3 bases from V and 6 from J, leaving 11 bases between them. This CDR3 is built from 13 residues. Germline CDR1 is MDHEN and CDR2 is SYDVKM. The CDR3 loop is CASSFAGMPEAFF. The CDR3 nucleotides are TGTGCCAGCAGTTTCGCAGGAATGCCTGAAGCTTTCTTT.

The sample holds one count of this clone. The rearrangement links TRBV5-4 to TRBJ1-4; D is unresolved. The CDR3 totals 13 residues. Germline CDR1 reads SGHNT; CDR2 reads YYREEE (reference sequence). V shed 2 bases and J shed 5 bases, with 7 bases lying between them. CDR3 nucleotides: TGTGCCAGCAGCTTAGAAGGGAATGAAAAACTGTTTTTT. It is translated as CASSLEGNEKLFF.

The chain has TRBV27 and TRBJ1-1; D uncertain. The CDR3 covers 13 residues. The germline V gene encodes CDR1 MNHEY and CDR2 SMNVEV (reference sequence). V lost 2 bases, J lost 10 bases, and 14 bases lay in between. CDR3 region: CASSLAASAGAFF. DNA for the CDR3: TGTGCCAGCAGTTTAGCAGCTTCCGCCGGAGCTTTCTTT.

On this clone: Other DNA sequences of this sample code for an identical CDR3. The chain links TRBV4-1 to TRBJ2-1; D not certain. Germline V gives CDR1 MGHRA, CDR2 YSYEKL. The germline V and J ends were trimmed by 4 bases and 4 bases, with 5 bases remaining between them. This CDR3 is 12 amino acids long. The CDR3 protein is CASSPGYNEQFF. The DNA of the CDR3 is TGCGCCAGCAGCCCAGGATACAATGAGCAGTTCTTC.

This CDR3 reads CASTRRGDPYEQYF. The DNA for the CDR3 is TGTGCCAGCACCAGGCGGGGGGACCCCTACGAGCAGTACTTC. The J gene is TRBJ2-7, the V gene TRBV13; the match to TRBD2 covers 8 bases. The CDR3 contains 14 residues. V lost 7 bases to trimming and J lost 2 bases; unmatched junction nucleotides: 7. CDR1 is PRHDT and CDR2 is FYEKMQ in the germline V gene (reference sequence).

The gene calls are TRBV30 and TRBJ2-3, with 8 bases identical to TRBD2. The CDR3 sequence is 15 residues long. V shed 5 bases and J 2 bases; nucleotides not matched to a gene: 9. CDR1 is GTSNPN, CDR2 SVGIG, per germline (reference sequence). The CDR3 loop reads CAWATLAELTDTQYF. CDR3 in DNA: TGTGCCTGGGCGACACTAGCGGAGCTCACAGATACGCAGTATTTT.

This chain joins TRBV7-7 and TRBJ1-5; D may be TRBD1 (6 bases). The CDR3 extends over 13 amino acids. The germline V and J ends were trimmed by 8 bases and 7 bases, with 15 bases remaining between them. Germline-derived CDR1 and CDR2 are SSHAT and FNYEAQ (reference sequence). This CDR3 reads CASYYRVEQPQHF. For the CDR3, the DNA is TGTGCCAGCTACTACAGGGTTGAGCAGCCCCAGCATTTT.

The V call is TRBV4-2, the J call TRBJ1-6; TRBD1 is a possible D gene (5 bases). Germline V gene lookup returns CDR1 LGHNA and CDR2 YNFKEQ. The CDR3 length is 17 residues. The V end was cut by 0 bases, the J end by 0 bases, with 9 bases between. The CDR3 loop reads CASSQEVGGSYNSPLHF. The CDR3 DNA follows: TGTGCCAGCAGCCAAGAGGTCGGGGGCTCCTATAATTCACCCCTCCACTTT.

This chain links TRBV6-5 with TRBJ1-5; D is perhaps TRBD1 (5 bases). Germline V gene sequence: CDR1 MNHEY, CDR2 SVGAGI. Trimming took off 5 bases at V and 1 base at J, with 12 bases between the two ends. CDR3 size: 15 residues. The CDR3 is CASSPFRDSNQPQHF. The CDR3 DNA sequence: TGTGCCAGCAGTCCATTCCGGGACAGCAATCAGCCCCAGCATTTT.

Sample share makes this clone medium-sized (0.01 to 0.1%). The gene calls are TRBV20-1 and TRBJ2-7; D is perhaps TRBD1 or TRBD2 (5 bases each). Trimming left V 4 bases short and J 6 bases short, with 10 bases between. The germline V gene encodes CDR1 DFQATT and CDR2 SNEGSKA (reference sequence). CDR3 length: 11 residues. The CDR3 sequence is CSAKPGTEQYF. The CDR3 DNA sequence: TGCAGTGCTAAGCCAGGGACCGAGCAGTACTTC.

The chain has TRBV10-1 and TRBJ2-3; 10 nucleotides line up with TRBD2. Germline CDR1 WNHNN, CDR2 SYGVQD (reference sequence). The CDR3 totals 17 residues. Losses at the gene ends were 4 bases for V and 0 bases for J; bases not matched to a gene: 7. The CDR3 loop is CASSAVAGGASTDTQYF. DNA of the CDR3: TGCGCCAGCAGTGCGGTAGCGGGAGGTGCTAGCACAGATACGCAGTATTTT.

The rearrangement links TRBV6-6 to TRBJ2-2; possibly TRBD2 for D (5 bases). Trimming shortened V by 5 bases and J by 10 bases, and 11 bases separated the two germline ends. There are 12 residues in the CDR3. Germline lookup yields CDR1 MNHNY and CDR2 SVGAGI (reference sequence). The DNA of the CDR3 is TGTGCCAGCAGTCATCCCGGGGTGGAGCTGTTTTTT. Its translation is CASSHPGVELFF.

This rearrangement joins TRBV2 to TRBJ1-3; no reliable D call. Trimming stripped 1 base from V and 0 bases from J, with 7 bases between. In germline, CDR1 is SNHLY, CDR2 FYNNEI. CDR3 length: 15 residues. CDR3 loop: CASSEDSSSGNTIYF. CDR3 coding DNA: TGTGCCAGCAGTGAAGACAGCAGCTCTGGAAACACCATATATTTT.

This clone is termed medium-sized. This chain links TRBV4-2 with TRBJ2-7; D possibly corresponds to TRBD2 (6 bases). V lost 4 bases and J lost 0, with 16 bases in between. Germline V CDR1 and CDR2: LGHNA, YNFKEQ. This CDR3 contains 16 residues. The CDR3 reads CASSPETGLNSYEQYF. CDR3 bases: TGTGCCAGCAGCCCTGAAACGGGACTTAACTCCTACGAGCAGTACTTC.

The CDR3 coding sequence is TGTGCCAGCAGCTCTCCTAATCAGCCCCAGCATTTT. Its protein product is CASSSPNQPQHF. The gene calls are TRBV7-9 and TRBJ1-5, with D hard to call. V shed 4 bases and J shed 4 bases, with 5 bases lying between them. The V gene's germline CDR1 is SEHNR and CDR2 FQNEAQ (reference sequence). The CDR3 is 12 residues long. Full variable domain (outside the CDR3, taken from reference TRBV7-9 and TRBJ1-5): DTGVSQNPRHKITKRGQNVTFRCDPISEHNRLYWYRQTLGQGPEFLTYFQNEAQLEKSRLLSDRFSAERPKGSFSTLEIQRTEQGDSAMYLCASSSPNQPQHFGDGTRLSIL.

V is TRBV12-5 and J is TRBJ2-5, with 7 bases matching TRBD1. The CDR3 has 13 amino acids. The germline V gene encodes CDR1 LGHNT and CDR2 FRNRAP. J gave up 2 bases and V 7 bases, and 4 bases lay outside the gene matches. The CDR3 loop reads CASAQGVQETQYF. Written as DNA, the CDR3 is TGTGCTAGTGCTCAGGGGGTTCAAGAGACCCAGTACTTC.

This clone was detected only once. This chain joins TRBV28 and TRBJ2-1, with TRBD2 as a possible D gene (5 bases). The CDR3 covers 14 residues. V was shortened by 7 bases and J by 8 bases, with 18 bases between the two germline ends. Germline-derived CDR1 and CDR2 are MDHEN and SYDVKM. The CDR3 spells CASTGGRLLHEQFF. CDR3 nucleotide sequence: TGTGCCAGCACCGGCGGGCGACTTCTCCATGAGCAGTTCTTC.

The chain has TRBV7-8 and TRBJ1-1; no clear D gene. CDR3 size: 15 residues. Germline-derived CDR1 and CDR2 are SGHVS and FQNEAQ. Trimming removed 1 base from V and 4 bases from J, with 13 bases in between. This CDR3 reads CASSLGLAGATEAFF. In DNA form, the CDR3 reads TGTGCCAGCAGCTTAGGGCTGGCGGGAGCCACTGAAGCTTTCTTT.

The J gene is TRBJ2-1, the V gene TRBV9; 7 nucleotides match TRBD2. This CDR3 has 14 amino acids. Germline values: CDR1 SGDLS, CDR2 YYNGEE. Trimming took 1 base from V and 4 from J; bases not matched to a gene: 2. CDR3 residues: CASSVTSEYNEQFF. The CDR3 DNA reads TGTGCCAGCAGCGTAACTAGCGAGTACAATGAGCAGTTCTTC.